This T cell receptor (beta chain) originates from a study of post-analysis software for immune sequencing data. Concerning this clonotype itself: Its target is unknown.

CDR3 length: 16 residues. Per the germline V gene, CDR1 is SGHTA and CDR2 is FQGNSA. V was shortened by 7 bases and J by 5 bases, with 23 bases between the two germline ends. Unique molecular identifiers were built into the TCR beta cDNA libraries. TCRdb re-called the PCR reads through MiXCR, storing one row per CDR3 protein. The sample yields 350,000 to 450,000 distinct CDR3 sequences, less than 40% seen once. Notes on the study in general: Same-batch preparations were strongly co-clustered by F measure. Elevated frequency relative to controls characterized roughly five TRBV segments in patients, TRBV5-6, TRBV5-1 and TRBV20-1 among them. Patients with multiple sclerosis recorded significantly lower normalized Chao1 diversity than controls, the study found.

This clonotype was sampled from a girl aged 2 to 10 with multiple sclerosis. This chain joins TRBV7-2 and TRBJ1-1, with a weak D call TRBD1 (6 bases). The specimen was blood. The DNA for the CDR3 is TGTGCCAGCACCAAATTTTCTCCACAGGGAGGGACTGAAGCTTTCTTT. It translates to CASTKFSPQGGTEAFF.